A single sample gave rise to the 26 T cell receptor beta chains below, sequenced in a study of Graves' ophthalmopathy and Graves' hyperthyroidism. RNA transcripts provided the template for amplifying TCR beta CDR3 regions. HTBI-primed RT-PCR formed the first round, and a multiplex PCR formed the second. One entry per CDR3 protein results from TCRdb running MiXCR on the multiplex PCR reads. The sample holds under 350,000 distinct CDR3 sequences, around a sixth seen once. Material: peripheral blood. The receptor source for this set is an adult man with Graves' ophthalmopathy.

This clonotype was observed many times. The CDR3 spells CASSPGPRNQPQHF. DNA for the CDR3: TGTGCCAGCAGCCCGGGACCGCGAAATCAGCCCCAGCATTTT. The chain joins TRBV7-9 to TRBJ1-5, with D possibly TRBD1 on 5 matching bases. This CDR3 is 14 amino acids long. Germline CDR1 is SEHNR and CDR2 is FQNEAQ (reference sequence). The V end was cut by 5 bases, the J end by 4 bases, with 12 bases between.

The table lists this clonotype with many counts. The final CDR3 position lacks the conserved phenylalanine or tryptophan, pointing to a likely read error. The gene calls are TRBV20-1 and TRBJ1-1; 9 positions agree with TRBD1. The junction had 3 bases not matched to a gene; V was cut back by 1 base and J by 0 bases. The CDR3 runs 15 residues. The V gene's germline CDR1 is DFQATT and CDR2 SNEGSKA (reference sequence). The chain's CDR3 is CSARGQGGLNTEAFL. Written as DNA, the CDR3 is TGCAGTGCTAGAGGACAGGGGGGCTTGAACACTGAAGCTTTCTTA.

The rearrangement uses TRBV12-3 or TRBV12-4 and TRBJ2-2; D possibly corresponds to TRBD1 (6 bases). The CDR3 is 15 amino acids. V was pared by 6 bases and J by 2 bases, with 13 bases between. The CDR3 is CASRRTEINTGELFF. The CDR3 region has the DNA TGTGCCAGCAGGAGGACAGAGATTAACACCGGGGAGCTGTTTTTT.

This clonotype came up many times. J is TRBJ2-5 and V is TRBV6-2 or TRBV6-3, with 10 bases aligning to TRBD2. Germline CDR1 reads MNHEY; CDR2 reads SVGEGT. This CDR3 has 15 residues. V trimming: 6 bases; J trimming: 5 bases; junction bases outside the gene matches: 9. In nucleotides, the CDR3 is TGTGCCAGCAGCCCGACTAGCGGGCGCGTCGAGACCCAGTACTTC. This codes for CASSPTSGRVETQYF.

The table lists this clonotype with many counts. V gene TRBV7-2 combines with J gene TRBJ2-4; possibly TRBD1 for D (7 bases). V was shortened by 2 bases and J by 8 bases, with 10 bases between the two germline ends. Germline CDR1 and CDR2: SGHTA and FQGNSA. This CDR3 comprises 13 residues. CDR3 coding DNA: TGTGCCAGCAGCTTAAGCAGGGGGGACATTCAGTACTTC. It yields the protein CASSLSRGDIQYF. The entire variable domain, with the rest obtained from reference TRBV7-2 and TRBJ2-4, is as follows: GAGVSQSPSNKVTEKGKDVELRCDPISGHTALYWYRQSLGQGLEFLIYFQGNSAPDKSGLPSDRFSAERTGGSVSTLTIQRTQQEDSAVYLCASSLSRGDIQYFGAGTRLSVL.

This clonotype was counted ten times or more. V and J are TRBV20-1 and TRBJ1-5; D is uncertain. Per germline, CDR1 DFQATT and CDR2 SNEGSKA (reference sequence). Trimming took off 0 bases at V and 2 bases at J, with 17 bases between the two ends. The CDR3 consists of 17 residues. CDR3: CSARDRLPGRGNQPQHF. The CDR3 nucleotides are TGCAGTGCTAGAGATCGTCTGCCGGGCCGGGGCAATCAGCCCCAGCATTTT.

This clonotype was observed at least ten times. The chain combines TRBV6-1 with TRBJ2-7; tentative D call: TRBD1 (6 bases). Trimming pared 8 bases from V and 0 bases from J, leaving 11 bases between. This CDR3 spans 13 amino acids. The V gene's germline CDR1 is MNHNS and CDR2 SASEGT. CDR3 in DNA: TGTGCCAGCCTGAGGGGGAGCTCCTACGAGCAGTACTTC. Translating gives CASLRGSSYEQYF.

This clonotype was seen repeatedly, ten times or more. This chain links TRBV6-1 with TRBJ1-1; D gene unclear. V gave up 10 bases and J gave up 1 base, with 13 bases separating them. Looked up from germline, CDR1 is MNHNS and CDR2 is SASEGT. This CDR3 spans 13 amino acids. Here the CDR3 DNA reads TGTGCCACTCGCTCTAATTGGAACACTGAAGCTTTCTTT. This encodes CATRSNWNTEAFF.

This clonotype came up many times. The chain uses TRBV19 and TRBJ2-7; D is unclear. Germline lookup yields CDR1 LNHDA and CDR2 SQIVND (reference sequence). CDR3 size: 15 residues. Deletions cut 5 bases from V and 2 bases from J, with 16 bases between. The CDR3 nucleotides read TGTGCCAGTAGTTTTACCAGAGAACCTACCTACGAGCAGTACTTC. It codes for CASSFTREPTYEQYF.

This clonotype appeared many times. CDR3 DNA: TGTGCCTGGAGTGGGATTGACGGGGAGCTGTTTTTT. Its protein product is CAWSGIDGELFF. The chain combines TRBV30 with TRBJ2-2; D gene uncertain. This CDR3 spans 12 amino acids. Between the trimmed V and J ends, which lost 1 base and 7 bases, there was a span of 7 bases. Germline V gene sequence: CDR1 GTSNPN, CDR2 SVGIG (reference sequence).

The CDR3 coding sequence is TGTGCCAGCAGTTACTCAGGTCGGGACCGCCACCGGTACTTC. Residues: CASSYSGRDRHRYF. The chain has TRBV6-2 or TRBV6-3 and TRBJ2-7, with D perhaps assigned TRBD1 or TRBD2 (5 bases each). Germline-derived CDR1 and CDR2 are MNHEY and SVGEGT. Trimming removed 0 bases at V and 12 bases at J, with 18 bases between. The CDR3 has 14 residues.

This clonotype was counted many times. The V gene is TRBV30, the J gene TRBJ1-6; D call uncertain. Trimming removed 1 base at V and 5 bases at J, with 15 bases between. CDR1 is GTSNPN and CDR2 is SVGIG in the germline V gene (reference sequence). The CDR3 has 16 amino acids. DNA of the CDR3: TGTGCCTGGAGTGCCCCCGTATGGGATCATAATTCACCCCTCCACTTT. Translating it yields CAWSAPVWDHNSPLHF.

This clonotype was recorded many times. This chain connects TRBV7-8 to TRBJ2-5; weak D call: TRBD2 (5 bases). This CDR3 spans 15 amino acids. The V and J ends lost 6 bases and 5 bases respectively, with 19 bases between them. Germline V gives CDR1 SGHVS, CDR2 FQNEAQ. Here the CDR3 DNA reads TGTGCCAGCAGTACTCCGGGAATCGGGGAGGAGACCCAGTACTTC. Amino acid sequence: CASSTPGIGEETQYF.

This clonotype showed up many times. The chain carries TRBV19 and TRBJ1-1, with D perhaps TRBD1 (5 bases). The length of the CDR3 is 15 residues. V lost 5 bases and J lost 4, with 17 bases in between. Germline loops: CDR1 LNHDA, CDR2 SQIVND (reference sequence). The CDR3 sequence is CASSYDGARGTEAFF. CDR3 nucleotide sequence: TGTGCCAGTAGTTACGACGGGGCGAGGGGCACTGAAGCTTTCTTT.

V is TRBV6-1 and J is TRBJ1-6, with D possibly TRBD1 on 5 matching bases. Germline values: CDR1 MNHNS, CDR2 SASEGT. V lost 10 bases and J lost 9, with 13 bases in between. The CDR3 is made up of 12 amino acids. CDR3 loop: CAIRDGISPLHF. The CDR3 DNA follows: TGTGCCATCAGGGACGGCATTTCACCCCTCCACTTT.

This clonotype occurred many times. The CDR3 bases are TGTGCCAGCAGTTCCAGGGGCTATGGCTACACCTTC. Its protein is CASSSRGYGYTF. V gene TRBV28 combines with J gene TRBJ1-2, with a possible D match to TRBD1 (6 bases). The length of the CDR3 is 12 residues. V lost 4 bases and J 4 bases, leaving 7 bases between the germline ends. Germline V gives CDR1 MDHEN, CDR2 SYDVKM.

The rearrangement links TRBV19 to TRBJ1-5, with a weak D call TRBD1 (6 bases). Germline-derived CDR1 and CDR2 are LNHDA and SQIVND (reference sequence). The V end lost 4 bases, the J end lost 7 bases, and 20 bases lay between the germline ends. CDR3 size: 16 residues. The CDR3 loop reads CASSSPGVIPHQPQHF. In DNA form, the CDR3 reads TGTGCCAGTAGTAGCCCAGGGGTAATCCCACACCAGCCCCAGCATTTT.

At least ten counts were recorded for this clonotype. The CDR3 here is CASSPSRNTGELFF. The CDR3 DNA reads as TGTGCCAGCAGCCCGAGCCGGAACACCGGGGAGCTGTTTTTT. The rearrangement uses TRBV4-2 and TRBJ2-2; no reliable D call. Trimming removed 4 bases at V and 1 base at J, with 7 bases between. CDR1 is LGHNA and CDR2 is YNFKEQ in the germline V gene. The CDR3 is 14 residues long.

This clonotype was recorded at least ten times. V usage is TRBV12-3 or TRBV12-4 and J usage is TRBJ1-1; D is unresolved. With 3 bases removed from V and 3 bases from J, the gap between germline ends came to 11 bases. CDR3 length: 14 residues. For the CDR3, the DNA is TGTGCCAGCAGTTTCTCGGTATTTGACACTGAAGCTTTCTTT. It codes for CASSFSVFDTEAFF.

This clonotype has ten or more counts. This chain joins TRBV5-1 and TRBJ1-1, with a possible D match to TRBD1 (5 bases). Trimming shortened V by 1 base and J by 4 bases, and 11 bases separated the two germline ends. This CDR3 comprises 14 residues. Germline V CDR1 and CDR2: SGHRS, YFSETQ. The CDR3: CASSLTQGSTEAFF. CDR3 DNA: TGCGCCAGCAGCTTGACCCAGGGTTCCACTGAAGCTTTCTTT.

This clonotype occurred many times. This chain links TRBV6-1 with TRBJ1-1, with D hard to call. V was trimmed by 1 base and J by 5 bases, leaving 8 bases between them. CDR1 is MNHNS, CDR2 SASEGT, per germline. The CDR3 sequence is 13 residues long. For the CDR3, the DNA is TGTGCCAGCAGTGAAGGGTTGAGTACTGAAGCTTTCTTT. Its protein is CASSEGLSTEAFF.

This clonotype was found many times. The chain carries TRBV20-1 and TRBJ1-1, with D maybe TRBD1 (6 bases). Germline-derived CDR1 and CDR2 are DFQATT and SNEGSKA (reference sequence). Trimming stripped 1 base from V and 0 bases from J, with 12 bases between. The CDR3 has 15 residues. This CDR3 is CSARAMDSLNTEAFF. DNA of the CDR3: TGCAGTGCTAGAGCTATGGACAGTTTGAACACTGAAGCTTTCTTT.

At least ten counts were recorded for this clonotype. The chain employs TRBV15 and TRBJ2-2, with D maybe TRBD1 (5 bases). Germline values: CDR1 LNHNV, CDR2 YYDKDF (reference sequence). The germline V and J ends were trimmed by 5 bases and 1 base, with 8 bases remaining between them. The CDR3 consists of 14 residues. The CDR3 coding sequence is TGTGCCACCAGCCTAACAGGGAACACCGGGGAGCTGTTTTTT. It translates to CATSLTGNTGELFF. Together with reference TRBV15 and TRBJ2-2, the CDR3 gives the full variable domain: DAMVIQNPRYQVTQFGKPVTLSCSQTLNHNVMYWYQQKSSQAPKLLFHYYDKDFNNEADTPDNFQSRRPNTSFCFLDIRSPGLGDTAMYLCATSLTGNTGELFFGEGSRLTVL.

This clonotype occurred a few times. The chain has TRBV6-5 and TRBJ1-6; D perhaps matches TRBD1 (5 bases). V was cut by 0 bases and J by 5 bases, with 17 bases left in between. The CDR3 has 18 residues. CDR1 MNHEY and CDR2 SVGAGI come from the germline V gene. As DNA, the CDR3 is TGTGCCAGCAGTTACTCGATTATCTTGGGGGGTAATAATTCACCCCTCCACTTT. Encoded protein: CASSYSIILGGNNSPLHF.

This chain links TRBV7-9 with TRBJ2-5; 9 nucleotides align to TRBD1. V lost 7 bases, J lost 4 bases, and 7 bases stayed unmatched. The CDR3 covers 14 residues. The germline CDR1 and CDR2 sequences are SEHNR and FQNEAQ (reference sequence). The CDR3 spells CASTRGTGRETQYF. In DNA, the CDR3 is TGTGCCAGCACCCGAGGGACAGGGAGAGAGACCCAGTACTTC.

The chain recombines TRBV6-1 with TRBJ2-2; D is perhaps TRBD2 (5 bases). Trimming cost V 7 bases and J 2 bases, with 8 bases left between them. Germline assignment: CDR1 MNHNS and CDR2 SASEGT. The CDR3 spans 13 residues. The CDR3 DNA follows: TGTGCCAGCAAGGCTAGCAACACCGGGGAGCTGTTTTTT. Encoded protein: CASKASNTGELFF.